Presented here are 13 T cell receptor beta chains from one specimen sequenced in a study of T-cell reconstitution after alpha-beta-depleted transplantation in children. Preparing the TCRbeta library involved the use of unique molecular identifiers. TCRdb called the PCR reads again in MiXCR, with one record for every CDR3 protein. The sample lists around 680,000 distinct CDR3 sequences; approximately 17% were seen once. The sample here was PBMCs from the stem cell graft donor, taken from the stem cell graft. The receptors were gathered from a human donor who donated a stem cell graft to a child with acute myeloid leukemia.

This clonotype was detected only a few times. The chain recombines TRBV29-1 with TRBJ2-7; 9 positions agree with TRBD1. From germline, CDR1 is SQVTM and CDR2 ANQGSEA. The CDR3 runs 13 residues. Unmatched junction bases numbered 8, after V lost 7 bases and J lost 4 bases. CDR3 loop: CSATTGTGYEQYF. CDR3 DNA sequence: TGCAGCGCAACAACCGGGACAGGGTACGAGCAGTACTTC.

The rearrangement uses TRBV20-1 and TRBJ1-1; 10 bases align to TRBD1. Germline CDR1 DFQATT, CDR2 SNEGSKA (reference sequence). The CDR3 loop spans 15 amino acids. V trimming: 5 bases; J trimming: 3 bases; junction bases outside the gene matches: 9. CDR3 residues: CSAGDRGRTDTEAFF. The DNA for the CDR3 is TGCAGTGCTGGCGACAGGGGGCGTACGGACACTGAAGCTTTCTTT.

There are a few counts of this clonotype. The V gene is TRBV7-8, the J gene TRBJ2-3, with D tentatively TRBD1 (6 bases). Germline V gene data show CDR1 as SGHVS and CDR2 as FQNEAQ. CDR3 length equals 16 residues. Trimming shortened V by 1 base and J by 3 bases, and 14 bases separated the two germline ends. The CDR3: CASSLEGVGWTDTQYF. The CDR3 nucleotides read TGTGCCAGCAGCTTAGAGGGGGTAGGATGGACAGATACGCAGTATTTT.

This clonotype was detected only a few times. The J gene is TRBJ2-3, the V gene TRBV6-6, with a weak D call TRBD1 (5 bases). The CDR3 has 11 amino acids. V was cut by 5 bases and J by 12 bases, with 12 bases left in between. The germline V gene encodes CDR1 MNHNY and CDR2 SVGAGI (reference sequence). CDR3 protein: CASSPDSIQYF. The CDR3 bases are TGTGCCAGCAGTCCCGACAGCATTCAGTATTTT.

This chain uses TRBV4-3 with TRBJ2-2; 11 nucleotides agree with TRBD2. CDR3 length: 15 amino acids. J was trimmed by 8 bases and V by 2 bases; bases with no gene match: 4. Germline V gives CDR1 LGHNA, CDR2 YSLEER. CDR3 DNA sequence: TGCGCCAGCAGCCAATATAGCGGGGGGGCAGGGGAGCTGTTTTTT. This gives the protein CASSQYSGGAGELFF.

This clonotype has at least ten counts. V usage is TRBV20-1 and J usage is TRBJ1-2; TRBD1 matches 8 bases. V trimming: 5 bases; J trimming: 8 bases; junction bases outside the gene matches: 1. CDR3 size: 10 residues. Germline CDR1 is DFQATT and CDR2 is SNEGSKA (reference sequence). CDR3: CSAGQGGYTF. CDR3 nucleotide sequence: TGCAGTGCTGGACAGGGAGGCTACACCTTC.

A few counts support this clonotype. The chain couples TRBV10-2 to TRBJ2-6; D gene ambiguous. The CDR3 consists of 14 residues. The V end lost 4 bases, the J end lost 4 bases, and 8 bases lay between the germline ends. Germline lookup yields CDR1 WSHSY and CDR2 SAAADI. CDR3 sequence (DNA): TGCGCCAGCAGTGGCAGGTCCGGGGCCAACGTCCTGACTTTC. It encodes CASSGRSGANVLTF.

This clonotype was recorded many times. The genes are TRBV29-1 and TRBJ2-1, with 9 bases matching TRBD1. CDR3 size: 16 residues. CDR1 and CDR2 (germline): SQVTM, ANQGSEA. Losses at the gene ends were 2 bases for V and 6 bases for J; bases not matched to a gene: 11. The CDR3 region is CSVESIRDRAPNEQFF. As DNA, the CDR3 is TGCAGCGTTGAATCCATCCGGGACAGGGCACCCAATGAGCAGTTCTTC.

The sample holds many counts of this clonotype. V gene TRBV20-1 combines with J gene TRBJ1-1; 8 positions agree with TRBD1. Trimming at V came to 4 bases and at J to 7 bases, leaving 5 bases not matched to a gene. The CDR3 length is 12 residues. CDR1 and CDR2 from the germline V gene are DFQATT and SNEGSKA (reference sequence). The CDR3: CSAIIQGGEAFF. The CDR3 DNA is TGCAGTGCTATTATACAGGGGGGTGAAGCTTTCTTT.

This clonotype was recorded at least ten times. The chain joins TRBV5-5 to TRBJ2-1; no clear D gene. The CDR3 has 16 residues. In germline, CDR1 is SGHKS, CDR2 YYEKEE (reference sequence). Trimming cost V 3 bases and J 6 bases, with 19 bases left between them. The CDR3 nucleotides are TGTGCCAGCAGCTCGATCCAACGAAGAGGTGGCAATGAGCAGTTCTTC. This translates into CASSSIQRRGGNEQFF.

This clonotype has at least ten counts. The rearrangement uses TRBV20-1 and TRBJ2-3; 10 positions match TRBD2. The V segment lost 6 bases and the J segment 10 bases; nucleotides outside the gene matches: 10. This CDR3 contains 13 residues. Germline CDR1 DFQATT, CDR2 SNEGSKA (reference sequence). This CDR3 is CSARGSGGVAQYF. The CDR3 region has the DNA TGCAGTGCCCGGGGGAGCGGGGGGGTGGCGCAGTATTTT.

The rearrangement joins TRBV11-2 to TRBJ1-1, with 9 bases that match TRBD1. The CDR3 is 18 residues long. The V segment lost 8 bases and the J segment 0 bases; nucleotides outside the gene matches: 16. Germline-derived CDR1 and CDR2 are SGHAT and FQNNGV. The CDR3 spells CASRQGGDVLIMNTEAFF. CDR3 in DNA: TGTGCCAGCCGACAGGGGGGGGATGTCTTGATAATGAACACTGAAGCTTTCTTT. Full variable domain (remainder filled in from reference TRBV11-2 and TRBJ1-1): EAGVAQSPRYKIIEKRQSVAFWCNPISGHATLYWYQQILGQGPKLLIQFQNNGVVDDSQLPKDRFSAERLKGVDSTLKIQPAKLEDSAVYLCASRQGGDVLIMNTEAFFGQGTRLTVV.

J is TRBJ1-3 and V is TRBV6-5; D gene uncertain. V was shortened by 0 bases and J by 4 bases, with 7 bases between the two germline ends. Germline values: CDR1 MNHEY, CDR2 SVGAGI. The CDR3 length is 14 residues. Here the CDR3 reads CASSYSHFGNTIYF. Written as DNA, the CDR3 is TGTGCCAGCAGTTACTCGCACTTCGGAAACACCATATATTTT.